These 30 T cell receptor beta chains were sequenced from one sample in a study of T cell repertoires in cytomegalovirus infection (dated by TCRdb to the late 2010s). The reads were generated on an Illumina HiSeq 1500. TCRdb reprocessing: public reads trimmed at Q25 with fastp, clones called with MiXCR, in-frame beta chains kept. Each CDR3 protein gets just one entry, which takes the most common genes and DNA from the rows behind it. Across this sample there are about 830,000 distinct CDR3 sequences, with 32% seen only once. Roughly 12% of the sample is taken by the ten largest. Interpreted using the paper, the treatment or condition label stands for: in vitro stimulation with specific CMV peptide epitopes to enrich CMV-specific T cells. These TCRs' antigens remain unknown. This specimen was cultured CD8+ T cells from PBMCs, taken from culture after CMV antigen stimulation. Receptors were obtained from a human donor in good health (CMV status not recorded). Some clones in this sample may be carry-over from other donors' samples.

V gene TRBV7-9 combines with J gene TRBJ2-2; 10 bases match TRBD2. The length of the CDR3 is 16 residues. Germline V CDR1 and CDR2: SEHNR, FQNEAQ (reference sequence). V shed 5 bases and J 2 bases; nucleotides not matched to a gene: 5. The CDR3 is CASSPSGGRNTGELFF. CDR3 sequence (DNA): TGTGCCAGCAGCCCTAGCGGGGGCCGTAACACCGGGGAGCTGTTTTTT. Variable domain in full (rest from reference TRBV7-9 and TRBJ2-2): DTGVSQNPRHKITKRGQNVTFRCDPISEHNRLYWYRQTLGQGPEFLTYFQNEAQLEKSRLLSDRFSAERPKGSFSTLEIQRTEQGDSAMYLCASSPSGGRNTGELFFGEGSRLTVL.

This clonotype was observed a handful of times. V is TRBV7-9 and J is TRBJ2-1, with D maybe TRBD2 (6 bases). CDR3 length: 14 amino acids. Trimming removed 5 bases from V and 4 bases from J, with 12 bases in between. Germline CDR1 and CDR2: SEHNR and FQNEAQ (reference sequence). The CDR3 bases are TGTGCCAGCAGCACCGCGACTAGTTACAATGAGCAGTTCTTC. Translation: CASSTATSYNEQFF.

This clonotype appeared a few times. The CDR3 sequence is CASSHGGETQYF. CDR3 in DNA: TGTGCCAGCAGCCATGGTGGAGAGACCCAGTACTTC. This sequence joins TRBV7-9 and TRBJ2-5; D not resolved. The germline V gene has CDR1 SEHNR and CDR2 FQNEAQ (reference sequence). The CDR3 is 12 amino acids. Trimming cost V 5 bases and J 4 bases, with 8 bases left between them.

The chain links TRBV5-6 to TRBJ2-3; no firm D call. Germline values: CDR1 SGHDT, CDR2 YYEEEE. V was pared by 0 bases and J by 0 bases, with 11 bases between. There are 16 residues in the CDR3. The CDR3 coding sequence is TGTGCCAGCAGCTTGGGTTCCGGGTATAGCACAGATACGCAGTATTTT. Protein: CASSLGSGYSTDTQYF.

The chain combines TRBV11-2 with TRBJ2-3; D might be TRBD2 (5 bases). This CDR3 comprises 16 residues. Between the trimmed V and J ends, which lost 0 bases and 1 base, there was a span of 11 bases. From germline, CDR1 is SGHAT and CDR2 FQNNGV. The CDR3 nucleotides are TGTGCCAGCAGCTTAGATCGGGAAACAGGCACAGATACGCAGTATTTT. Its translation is CASSLDRETGTDTQYF.

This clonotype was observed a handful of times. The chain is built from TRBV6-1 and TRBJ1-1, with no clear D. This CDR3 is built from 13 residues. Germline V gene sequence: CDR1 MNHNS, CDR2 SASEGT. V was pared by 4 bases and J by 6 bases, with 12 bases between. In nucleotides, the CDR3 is TGTGCCAGCAGTGTAGATCATTGGGCTGAAGCTTTCTTT. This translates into CASSVDHWAEAFF.

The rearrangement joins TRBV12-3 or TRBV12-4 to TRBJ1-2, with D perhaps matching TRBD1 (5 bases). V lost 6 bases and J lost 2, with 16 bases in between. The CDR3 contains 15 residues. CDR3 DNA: TGTGCCAGCAGCTACGGGAGCGACAGAAACTATGGCTACACCTTC. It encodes CASSYGSDRNYGYTF.

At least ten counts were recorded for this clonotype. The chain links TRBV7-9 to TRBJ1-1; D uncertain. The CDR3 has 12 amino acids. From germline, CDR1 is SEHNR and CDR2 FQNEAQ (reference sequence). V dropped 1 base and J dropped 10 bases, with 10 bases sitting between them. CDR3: CASSLGPKVAFF. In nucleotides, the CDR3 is TGTGCCAGCAGCTTAGGCCCGAAAGTAGCTTTCTTT.

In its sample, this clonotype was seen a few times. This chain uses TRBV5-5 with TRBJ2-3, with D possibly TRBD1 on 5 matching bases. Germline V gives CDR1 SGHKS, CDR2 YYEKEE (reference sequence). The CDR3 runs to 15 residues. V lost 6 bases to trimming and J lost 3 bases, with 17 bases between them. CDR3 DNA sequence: TGTGCCAGCATCCGTATGCAGGGTGTTACAGATACGCAGTATTTT. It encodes CASIRMQGVTDTQYF.

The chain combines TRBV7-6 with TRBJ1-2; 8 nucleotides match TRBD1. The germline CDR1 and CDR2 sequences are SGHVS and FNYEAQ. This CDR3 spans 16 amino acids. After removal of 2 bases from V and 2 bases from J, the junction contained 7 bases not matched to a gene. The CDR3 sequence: CASSLTPTGGNYGYTF. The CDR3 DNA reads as TGTGCCAGCAGCTTAACCCCTACAGGGGGAAACTATGGCTACACCTTC.

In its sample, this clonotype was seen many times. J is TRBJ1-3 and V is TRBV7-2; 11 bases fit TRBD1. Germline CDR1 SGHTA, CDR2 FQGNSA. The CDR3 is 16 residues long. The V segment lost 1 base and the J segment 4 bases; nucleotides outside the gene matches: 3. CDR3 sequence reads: CASSLGGTGGGNTIYF. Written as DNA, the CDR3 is TGTGCCAGCAGCTTAGGGGGGACAGGGGGAGGAAACACCATATATTTT. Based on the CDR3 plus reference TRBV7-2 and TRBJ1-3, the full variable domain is GAGVSQSPSNKVTEKGKDVELRCDPISGHTALYWYRQSLGQGLEFLIYFQGNSAPDKSGLPSDRFSAERTGGSVSTLTIQRTQQEDSAVYLCASSLGGTGGGNTIYFGEGSWLTVV.

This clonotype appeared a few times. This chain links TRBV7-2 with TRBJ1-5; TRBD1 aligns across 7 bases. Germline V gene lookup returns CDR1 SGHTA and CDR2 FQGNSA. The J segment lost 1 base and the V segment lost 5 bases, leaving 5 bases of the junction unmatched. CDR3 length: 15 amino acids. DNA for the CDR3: TGTGCCAGCAGCCTGACAGGGATGAGCAATCAGCCCCAGCATTTT. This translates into CASSLTGMSNQPQHF.

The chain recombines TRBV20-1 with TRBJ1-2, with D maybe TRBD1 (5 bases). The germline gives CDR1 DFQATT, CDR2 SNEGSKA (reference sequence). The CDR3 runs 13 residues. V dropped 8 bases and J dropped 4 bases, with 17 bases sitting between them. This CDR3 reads CSKRGVPPYGYTF. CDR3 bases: TGCAGTAAACGAGGGGTACCTCCCTATGGCTACACCTTC.

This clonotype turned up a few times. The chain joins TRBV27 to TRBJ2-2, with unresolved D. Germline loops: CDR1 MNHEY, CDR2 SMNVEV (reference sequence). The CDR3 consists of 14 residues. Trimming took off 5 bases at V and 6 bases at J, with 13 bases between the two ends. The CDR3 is CASSRQKGSGELFF. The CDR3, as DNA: TGTGCCAGCAGTCGCCAAAAGGGTTCCGGGGAGCTGTTTTTT.

The CDR3 DNA follows: TGCGCCAGCAGCGACGGACAGAGCAATCAGCCCCAGCATTTT. Translated, it gives CASSDGQSNQPQHF. The chain recombines TRBV4-1 with TRBJ1-5; D perhaps matches TRBD1 (6 bases). CDR1 and CDR2 from the germline V gene are MGHRA and YSYEKL. This CDR3 has 14 amino acids. Trimming removed 5 bases from V and 1 base from J, with 9 bases in between.

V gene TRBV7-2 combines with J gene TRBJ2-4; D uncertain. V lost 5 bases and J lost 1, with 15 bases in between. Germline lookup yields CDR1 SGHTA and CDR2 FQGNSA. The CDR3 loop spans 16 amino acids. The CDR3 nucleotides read TGTGCCAGCAGCCCCCTGATTAGATCGGCCAAAAACATTCAGTACTTC. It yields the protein CASSPLIRSAKNIQYF. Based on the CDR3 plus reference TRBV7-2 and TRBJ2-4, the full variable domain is GAGVSQSPSNKVTEKGKDVELRCDPISGHTALYWYRQSLGQGLEFLIYFQGNSAPDKSGLPSDRFSAERTGGSVSTLTIQRTQQEDSAVYLCASSPLIRSAKNIQYFGAGTRLSVL.

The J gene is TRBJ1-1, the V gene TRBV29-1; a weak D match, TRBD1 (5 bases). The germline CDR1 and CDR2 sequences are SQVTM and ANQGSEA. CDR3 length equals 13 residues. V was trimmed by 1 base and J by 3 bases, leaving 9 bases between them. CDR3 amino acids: CSVEGGEDTEAFF. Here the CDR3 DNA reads TGCAGCGTTGAAGGGGGGGAGGACACTGAAGCTTTCTTT.

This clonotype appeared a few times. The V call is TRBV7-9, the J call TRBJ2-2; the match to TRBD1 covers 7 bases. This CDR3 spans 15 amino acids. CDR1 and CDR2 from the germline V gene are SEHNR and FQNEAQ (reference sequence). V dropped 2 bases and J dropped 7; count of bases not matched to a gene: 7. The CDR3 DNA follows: TGTGCCAGCAGCTTATCAACAGGGGTGATCGGGGAGCTGTTTTTT. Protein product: CASSLSTGVIGELFF.

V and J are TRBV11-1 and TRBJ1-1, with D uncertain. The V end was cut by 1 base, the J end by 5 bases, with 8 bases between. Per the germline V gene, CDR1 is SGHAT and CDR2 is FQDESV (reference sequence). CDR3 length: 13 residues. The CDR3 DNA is TGTGCCAGCAGCTTAGAACCGGGGACTGAAGCTTTCTTT. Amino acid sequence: CASSLEPGTEAFF.

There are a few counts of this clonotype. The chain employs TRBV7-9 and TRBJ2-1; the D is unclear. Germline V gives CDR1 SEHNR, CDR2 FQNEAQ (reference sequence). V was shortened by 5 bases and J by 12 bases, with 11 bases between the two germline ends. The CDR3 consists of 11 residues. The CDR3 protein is CASSPTVGQFF. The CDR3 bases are TGTGCCAGCAGCCCGACGGTGGGGCAGTTCTTC.

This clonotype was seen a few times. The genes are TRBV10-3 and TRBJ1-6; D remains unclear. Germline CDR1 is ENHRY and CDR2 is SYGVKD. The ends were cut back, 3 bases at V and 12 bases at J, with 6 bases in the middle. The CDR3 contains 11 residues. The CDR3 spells CAISDGEPLHF. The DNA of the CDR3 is TGTGCCATCAGTGATGGGGAACCCCTCCACTTT.

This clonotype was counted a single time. Here the CDR3 DNA reads TGTGCCAGCAGCGGGCGGGGGGGGCCCTACGAGCAGTACTTC. Its protein product is CASSGRGGPYEQYF. This rearrangement joins TRBV27 to TRBJ2-7; 9 positions match TRBD2. V lost 6 bases to trimming and J lost 2 bases; unmatched junction nucleotides: 5. The CDR3 is 14 residues long. Germline V gives CDR1 MNHEY, CDR2 SMNVEV (reference sequence).

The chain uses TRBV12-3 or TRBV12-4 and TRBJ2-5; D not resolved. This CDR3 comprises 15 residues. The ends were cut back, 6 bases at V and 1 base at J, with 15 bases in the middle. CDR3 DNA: TGTGCCAGCAGCCCAGCCCTCACGGGCCAAGAGACCCAGTACTTC. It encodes CASSPALTGQETQYF.

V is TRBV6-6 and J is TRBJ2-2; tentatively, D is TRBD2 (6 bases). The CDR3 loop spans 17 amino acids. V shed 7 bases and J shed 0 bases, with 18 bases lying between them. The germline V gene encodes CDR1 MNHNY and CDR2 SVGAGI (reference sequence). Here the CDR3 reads CASTHPGLISNTGELFF. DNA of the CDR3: TGTGCCAGCACCCACCCGGGACTCATATCGAACACCGGGGAGCTGTTTTTT.

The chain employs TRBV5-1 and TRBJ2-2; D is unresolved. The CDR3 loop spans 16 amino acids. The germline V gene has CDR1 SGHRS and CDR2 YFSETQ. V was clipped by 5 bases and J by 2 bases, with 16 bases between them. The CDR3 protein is CASRPEEGINTGELFF. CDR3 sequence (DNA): TGCGCCAGCAGACCAGAAGAAGGGATCAACACCGGGGAGCTGTTTTTT.

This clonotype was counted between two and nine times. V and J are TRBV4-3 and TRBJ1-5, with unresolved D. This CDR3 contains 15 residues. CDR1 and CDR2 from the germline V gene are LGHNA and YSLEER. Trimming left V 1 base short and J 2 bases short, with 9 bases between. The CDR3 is CASSQVVRGNQPQHF. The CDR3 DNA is TGCGCCAGCAGCCAAGTTGTGAGGGGCAATCAGCCCCAGCATTTT.

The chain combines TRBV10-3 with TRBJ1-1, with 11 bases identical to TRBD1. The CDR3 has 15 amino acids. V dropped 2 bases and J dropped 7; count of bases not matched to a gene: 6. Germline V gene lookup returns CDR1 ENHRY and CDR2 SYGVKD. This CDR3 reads CAISELGQGEIEAFF. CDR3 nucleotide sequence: TGTGCCATCAGTGAGCTGGGACAGGGGGAAATTGAAGCTTTCTTT.

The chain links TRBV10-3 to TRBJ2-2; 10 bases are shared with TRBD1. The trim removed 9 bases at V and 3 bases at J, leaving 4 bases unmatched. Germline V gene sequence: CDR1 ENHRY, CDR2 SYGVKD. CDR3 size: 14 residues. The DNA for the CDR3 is TGTGCCATTGACAGGGGGCTGGACACCGGGGAGCTGTTTTTT. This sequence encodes CAIDRGLDTGELFF.

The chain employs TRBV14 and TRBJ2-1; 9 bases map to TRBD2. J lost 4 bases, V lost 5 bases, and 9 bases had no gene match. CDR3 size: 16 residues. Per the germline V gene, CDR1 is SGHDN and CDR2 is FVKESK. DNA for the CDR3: TGTGCCAGCAGCTCCCGGCCAGCGGGGGGTTACAATGAGCAGTTCTTC. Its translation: CASSSRPAGGYNEQFF. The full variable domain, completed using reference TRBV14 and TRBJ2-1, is EAGVTQFPSHSVIEKGQTVTLRCDPISGHDNLYWYRRVMGKEIKFLLHFVKESKQDESGMPNNRFLAERTGGTYSTLKVQPAELEDSGVYFCASSSRPAGGYNEQFFGPGTRLTVL.

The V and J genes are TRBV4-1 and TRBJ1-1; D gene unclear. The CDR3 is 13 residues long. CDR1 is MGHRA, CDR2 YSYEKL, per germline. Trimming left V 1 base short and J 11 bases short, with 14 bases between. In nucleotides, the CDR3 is TGCGCCAGCAGCCAAGTTCTCGGGCCCCTTGCTTTCTTT. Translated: CASSQVLGPLAFF.